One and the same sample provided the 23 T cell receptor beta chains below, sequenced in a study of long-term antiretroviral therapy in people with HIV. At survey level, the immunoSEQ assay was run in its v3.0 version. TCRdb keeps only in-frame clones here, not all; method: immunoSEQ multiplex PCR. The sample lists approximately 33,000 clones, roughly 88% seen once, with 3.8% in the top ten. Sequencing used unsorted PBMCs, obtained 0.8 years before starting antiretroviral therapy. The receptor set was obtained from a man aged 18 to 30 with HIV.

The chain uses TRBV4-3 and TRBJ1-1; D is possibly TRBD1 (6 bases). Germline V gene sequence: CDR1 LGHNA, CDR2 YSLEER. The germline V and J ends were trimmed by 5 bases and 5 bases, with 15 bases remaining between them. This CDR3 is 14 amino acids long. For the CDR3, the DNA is TGCGCCAGCAGCAACCCTGGCAGGGGAACTGAAGCTTTCTTT. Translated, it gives CASSNPGRGTEAFF.

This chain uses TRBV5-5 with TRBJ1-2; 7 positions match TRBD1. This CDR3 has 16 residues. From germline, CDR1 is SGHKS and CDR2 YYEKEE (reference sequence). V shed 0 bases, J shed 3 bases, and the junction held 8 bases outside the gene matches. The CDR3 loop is CASSLVGTDMYYGYTF. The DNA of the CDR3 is TGTGCCAGCAGCTTGGTAGGGACAGACATGTACTATGGCTACACCTTC.

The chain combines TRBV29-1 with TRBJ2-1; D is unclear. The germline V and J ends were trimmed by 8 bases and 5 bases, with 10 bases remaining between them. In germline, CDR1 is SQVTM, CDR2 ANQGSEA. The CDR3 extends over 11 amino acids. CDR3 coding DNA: TGCAGCTCCCGAGCAGACAATGAGCAGTTCTTC. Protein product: CSSRADNEQFF.

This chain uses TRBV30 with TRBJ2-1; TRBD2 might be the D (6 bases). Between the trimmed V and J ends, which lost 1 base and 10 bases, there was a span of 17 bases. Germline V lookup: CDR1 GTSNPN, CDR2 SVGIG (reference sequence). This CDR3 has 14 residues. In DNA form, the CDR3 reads TGTGCCTGGAGTGGGACTATCCCATCCCGGGAGCAGTTCTTC. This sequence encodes CAWSGTIPSREQFF.

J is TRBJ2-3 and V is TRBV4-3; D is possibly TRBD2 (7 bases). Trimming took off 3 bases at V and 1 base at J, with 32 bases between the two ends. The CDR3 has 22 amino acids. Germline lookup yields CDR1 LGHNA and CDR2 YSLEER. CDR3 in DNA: TGCGCCAGCAGCCATAAGTACAGGGCCGGGACTACAAACCACGACCGCACAGATACGCAGTATTTT. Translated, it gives CASSHKYRAGTTNHDRTDTQYF.

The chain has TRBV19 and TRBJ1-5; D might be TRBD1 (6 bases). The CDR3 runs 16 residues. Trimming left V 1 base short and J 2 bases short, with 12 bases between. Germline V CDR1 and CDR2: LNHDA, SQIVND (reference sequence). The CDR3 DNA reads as TGTGCCAGTAGTATAGCGGGCGGGGGGCGCAATCAGCCCCAGCATTTT. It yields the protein CASSIAGGGRNQPQHF. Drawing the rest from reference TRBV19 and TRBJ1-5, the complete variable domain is DGGITQSPKYLFRKEGQNVTLSCEQNLNHDAMYWYRQDPGQGLRLIYYSQIVNDFQKGDIAEGYSVSREKKESFPLTVTSAQKNPTAFYLCASSIAGGGRNQPQHFGDGTRLSIL.

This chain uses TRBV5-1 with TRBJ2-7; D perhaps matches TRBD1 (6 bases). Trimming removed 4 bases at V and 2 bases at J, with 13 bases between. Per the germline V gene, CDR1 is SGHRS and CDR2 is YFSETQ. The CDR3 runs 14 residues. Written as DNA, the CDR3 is TGCGCCAGCAGCCTGGACAGTTTTACCTACGAGCAGTACTTC. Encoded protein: CASSLDSFTYEQYF.

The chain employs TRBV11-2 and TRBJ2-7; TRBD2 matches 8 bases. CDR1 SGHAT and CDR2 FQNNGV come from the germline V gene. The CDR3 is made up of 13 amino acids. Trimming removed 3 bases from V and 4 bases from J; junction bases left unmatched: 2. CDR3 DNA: TGTGCCAGCAGCTTCATAGCGGGATACGAGCAGTACTTC. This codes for CASSFIAGYEQYF.

The CDR3, as DNA: TGTGCCAGCGGGAACAGGGGAACAGATACGCAGTATTTT. Translation gives CASGNRGTDTQYF. The rearrangement joins TRBV7-2 to TRBJ2-3; 7 positions match TRBD1. Losses at the gene ends were 8 bases for V and 3 bases for J; bases not matched to a gene: 5. The CDR3 loop spans 13 amino acids. Per germline, CDR1 SGHTA and CDR2 FQGNSA.

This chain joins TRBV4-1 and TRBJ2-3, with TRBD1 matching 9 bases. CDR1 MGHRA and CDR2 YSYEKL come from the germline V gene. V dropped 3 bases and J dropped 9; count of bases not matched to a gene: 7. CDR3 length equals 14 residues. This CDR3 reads CASSQRDREGTQYF. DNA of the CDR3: TGCGCCAGCAGCCAGAGGGACAGGGAAGGAACGCAGTATTTT.

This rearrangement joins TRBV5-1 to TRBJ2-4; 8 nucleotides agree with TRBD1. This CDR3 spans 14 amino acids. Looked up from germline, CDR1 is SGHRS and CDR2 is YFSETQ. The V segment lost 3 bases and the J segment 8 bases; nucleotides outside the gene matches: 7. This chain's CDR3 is CASSYPGQGDIQYF. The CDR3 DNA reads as TGCGCCAGCAGCTACCCCGGACAGGGAGACATTCAGTACTTC.

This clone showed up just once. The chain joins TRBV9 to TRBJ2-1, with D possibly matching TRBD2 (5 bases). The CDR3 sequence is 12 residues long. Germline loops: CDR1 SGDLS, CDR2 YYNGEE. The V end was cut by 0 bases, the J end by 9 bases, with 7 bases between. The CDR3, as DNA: TGTGCCAGCAGCGTAGCTCGGGGTGAGCAGTTCTTC. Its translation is CASSVARGEQFF.

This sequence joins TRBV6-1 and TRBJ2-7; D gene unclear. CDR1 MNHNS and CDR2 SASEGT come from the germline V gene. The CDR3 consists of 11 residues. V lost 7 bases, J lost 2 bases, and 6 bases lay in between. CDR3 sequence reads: CASNSAYEQYF. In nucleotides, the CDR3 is TGTGCCAGCAACTCCGCCTACGAGCAGTACTTC.

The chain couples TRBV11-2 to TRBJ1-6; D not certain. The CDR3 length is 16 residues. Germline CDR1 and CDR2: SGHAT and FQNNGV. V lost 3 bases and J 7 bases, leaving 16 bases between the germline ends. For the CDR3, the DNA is TGTGCCAGCAGCTTGGTCGGCCAGGCGGAAAATTCACCCCTCCACTTT. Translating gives CASSLVGQAENSPLHF.

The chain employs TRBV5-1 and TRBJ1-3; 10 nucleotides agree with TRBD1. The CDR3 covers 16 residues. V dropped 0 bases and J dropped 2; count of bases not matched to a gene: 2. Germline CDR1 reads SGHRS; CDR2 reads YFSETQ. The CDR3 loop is CASSLDGQGAGNTIYF. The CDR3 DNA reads TGCGCCAGCAGCTTGGATGGACAGGGGGCTGGAAACACCATATATTTT. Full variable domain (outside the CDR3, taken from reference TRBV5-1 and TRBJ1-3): KAGVTQTPRYLIKTRGQQVTLSCSPISGHRSVSWYQQTPGQGLQFLFEYFSETQRNKGNFPGRFSGRQFSNSRSEMNVSTLELGDSALYLCASSLDGQGAGNTIYFGEGSWLTVV.

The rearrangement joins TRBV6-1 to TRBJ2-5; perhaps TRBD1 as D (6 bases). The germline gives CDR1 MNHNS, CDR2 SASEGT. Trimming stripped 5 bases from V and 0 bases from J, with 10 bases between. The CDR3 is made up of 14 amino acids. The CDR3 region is CASSRGQNQETQYF. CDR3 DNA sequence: TGTGCCAGCAGTCGTGGACAGAACCAAGAGACCCAGTACTTC.

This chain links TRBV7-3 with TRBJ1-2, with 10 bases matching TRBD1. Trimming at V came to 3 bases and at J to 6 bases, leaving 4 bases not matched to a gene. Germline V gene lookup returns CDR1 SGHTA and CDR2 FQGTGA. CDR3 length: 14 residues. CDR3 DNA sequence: TGTGCCAGCAGCTTGGGGACAGGGGCCAATGGCTACACCTTC. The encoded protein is CASSLGTGANGYTF. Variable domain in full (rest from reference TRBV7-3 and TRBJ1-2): GAGVSQTPSNKVTEKGKYVELRCDPISGHTALYWYRQSLGQGPEFLIYFQGTGAADDSGLPNDRFFAVRPEGSVSTLKIQRTERGDSAVYLCASSLGTGANGYTFGSGTRLTVV.

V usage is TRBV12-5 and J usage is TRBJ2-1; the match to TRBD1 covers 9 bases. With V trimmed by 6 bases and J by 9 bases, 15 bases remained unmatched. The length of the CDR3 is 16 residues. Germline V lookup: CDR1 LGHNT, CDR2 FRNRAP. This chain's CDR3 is CASGSGQGGPGSEQFF. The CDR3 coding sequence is TGTGCTAGTGGATCGGGACAGGGTGGCCCTGGGTCTGAGCAGTTCTTC.

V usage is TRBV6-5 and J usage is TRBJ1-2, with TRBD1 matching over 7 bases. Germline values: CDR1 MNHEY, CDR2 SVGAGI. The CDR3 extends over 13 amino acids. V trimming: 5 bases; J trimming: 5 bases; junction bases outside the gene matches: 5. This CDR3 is CASSGGQLYGYTF. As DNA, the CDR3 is TGTGCCAGCAGTGGGGGACAGCTTTATGGCTACACCTTC.

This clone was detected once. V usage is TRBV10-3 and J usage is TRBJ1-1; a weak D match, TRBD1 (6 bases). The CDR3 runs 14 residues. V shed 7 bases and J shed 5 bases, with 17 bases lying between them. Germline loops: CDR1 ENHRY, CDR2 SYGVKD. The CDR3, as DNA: TGTGCCATCATGAGGGGGGGGGTGGAAACTGAAGCTTTCTTT. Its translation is CAIMRGGVETEAFF.

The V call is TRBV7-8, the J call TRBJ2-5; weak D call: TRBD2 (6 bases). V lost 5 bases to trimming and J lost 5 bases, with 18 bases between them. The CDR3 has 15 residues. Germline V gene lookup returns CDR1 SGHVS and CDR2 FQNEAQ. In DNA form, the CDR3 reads TGTGCCAGCAGCGGGAGGCGTCTAGTCGGGGAGACCCAGTACTTC. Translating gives CASSGRRLVGETQYF.

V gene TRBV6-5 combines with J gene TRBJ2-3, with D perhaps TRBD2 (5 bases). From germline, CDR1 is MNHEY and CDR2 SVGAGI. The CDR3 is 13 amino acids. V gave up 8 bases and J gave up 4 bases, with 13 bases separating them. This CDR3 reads CASRGGFSDTQYF. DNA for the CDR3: TGTGCCAGCCGAGGCGGGTTTTCAGATACGCAGTATTTT.

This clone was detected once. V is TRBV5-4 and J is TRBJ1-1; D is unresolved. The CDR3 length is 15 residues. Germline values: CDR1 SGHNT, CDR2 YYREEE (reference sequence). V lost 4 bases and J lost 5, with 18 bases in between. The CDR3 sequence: CASSAPRGVRTEAFF. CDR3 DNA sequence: TGTGCCAGCAGCGCCCCTAGAGGAGTGAGGACTGAAGCTTTCTTT.